This T cell receptor (beta chain) comes out of a study of spatial heterogeneity in lung cancer. Time point indicated: sample taken at primary tumor resection. Tumor, nontumor lung or frozen PBMC supplied whole RNA that was sequenced unsorted. The CDR3 length is 14 residues. The V end lost 4 bases, the J end lost 4 bases, and 13 bases lay between the germline ends. Germline V gene sequence: CDR1 SGHTA, CDR2 FQGTGA. MiXCR was run by TCRdb on the 5' RACE reads, yielding one entry per CDR3 protein. The sample lists under 100,000 distinct CDR3 sequences, about 9.4% occurring once. This TCR was sampled from a male donor with early-stage non-small cell lung cancer. This chain links TRBV7-3 with TRBJ1-1; a weak D match, TRBD1 (6 bases). Source: PBMCs, taken at surgery. CDR3 region: CASSSDSRGTEAFF. CDR3 nucleotides: TGTGCCAGCAGCTCGGACAGTCGGGGCACTGAAGCTTTCTTT.